This TCR beta chain was identified during a study of cytomegalovirus exposure and HLA in healthy donors. CDR1 is MNHEY, CDR2 SVGAGI, per germline. The ends were cut back, 6 bases at V and 3 bases at J, with 14 bases in the middle. This CDR3 is built from 14 residues. Generated by immunoSEQ multiplex PCR, the TCRdb table keeps only in-frame clones and is missing some. The table records about 56,000 clones, just over 90% of them present only once. The specimen was PBMCs. This TCR was recovered from a woman aged 18-35 years in good health and CMV-seropositive. The rearrangement uses TRBV6-5 and TRBJ1-1; D call uncertain. This chain's CDR3 is CASSPWGADTEAFF. In DNA form, the CDR3 reads TGTGCCAGCAGCCCTTGGGGAGCGGACACTGAAGCTTTCTTT.